A selection of T cell receptor beta chains follows, all from one sample in a study of early T cells in non-severe SARS-CoV-2 infection. TCRdb fed the 5' RACE reads into MiXCR, producing one record per CDR3 protein. The sample shows 25,000 to 35,000 distinct CDR3 sequences, roughly 5.7% of them seen only once. Sequences were obtained from whole blood. These receptors were taken from an adult who was a healthcare worker with PCR-confirmed SARS-CoV-2 infection or an uninfected control (not recorded which). Each CDR3 is given with its conserved first and last residue. The order of the fields is D gene, J gene, V gene, clone size, CDR3 DNA, CDR3 protein. A D gene is named only where the DNA matches it firmly. The size entry is marked missing in some rows and otherwise reads once, few, many or a size class.

>.|TRBJ2-7|TRBV28|many
TGTGCCAGCAGTTCCCCCCCATTGGGTTCCTACGAGCAGTACTTC
CASSSPPLGSYEQYF
>TRBD1|TRBJ2-1|TRBV11-2|few
TGTGCCAGCAGCTTATGGACAGGGGGCGGACGGCAGTTCTTC
CASSLWTGGGRQFF
>.|TRBJ2-1|TRBV28|many
TGTGCCAGCAGTTTCCAGTACCTCCTCCGGAAGTACAATGAGCAGTTCTTC
CASSFQYLLRKYNEQFF
>.|TRBJ2-1|TRBV7-9|.
TGTGCCAGCAGCTTGGACGGCCCGCGGGGCAGCTACAATGAGCAGTTCTTC
CASSLDGPRGSYNEQFF
>TRBD2|TRBJ2-7|TRBV11-2|many
TGTGCCAGCAGCTTGGGAAGCGGGAGGTCGGGGGAGCAGTACTTC
CASSLGSGRSGEQYF
>.|TRBJ2-7|TRBV7-2|many
TGTGCCAGCAGCTTAGGGGCGGGCGCGGGGGAGCAGTACTTC
CASSLGAGAGEQYF
>TRBD2|TRBJ2-1|TRBV12-5|.
TGTGCTAGTGGTCCCTACCGGACTAGCGGGAGATATGAGCAGTTCTTC
CASGPYRTSGRYEQFF
>.|TRBJ2-1|TRBV7-6|many
TGTGCCAGCAGCCCATCCCGATACAATGAGCAGTTCTTC
CASSPSRYNEQFF
>TRBD1|TRBJ1-2|TRBV12-3/TRBV12-4|many
TGTGCCAGCATCCCGGACAGGGGGCATTATGGCTACACCTTC
CASIPDRGHYGYTF
>TRBD2|TRBJ2-5|TRBV24-1|many
TGTGCCACCAGTAGAGCGGGGGGCGAGACCCAGTACTTC
CATSRAGGETQYF
>TRBD1|TRBJ2-7|TRBV28|many
TGTGCCAGCAGCCCAGGGGGACAGGTCCTTTACGAGCAGTACTTC
CASSPGGQVLYEQYF
>.|TRBJ1-5|TRBV7-2|many
TGTGCCAGCAGCTTAGATACTGGGGGCCGGGGTCAGCCCCAGCATTTT
CASSLDTGGRGQPQHF
>.|TRBJ2-7|TRBV7-8|few
TGTGCCAGCAGCTTAGACGTCGGTCCCTACGAGCAGTACTTC
CASSLDVGPYEQYF
>.|TRBJ2-1|TRBV7-9|many
TGTGCCACCACGGTCGTGAGTGAGCAGTTCTTC
CATTVVSEQFF
>.|TRBJ2-1|TRBV18|.
TGTGCCAGCTCACTAGACAGGGAGGGGGAGCAGTTCTTC
CASSLDREGEQFF
>.|TRBJ1-1|TRBV20-1|few
TGCAGTGCTCCCCTGACAGGAATAATAGGAGCTTTCTTT
CSAPLTGIIGAFF
>.|TRBJ1-5|TRBV2|many
TGTGCCAGCGGCTGGGTCAATCAGCCCCAGCATTTT
CASGWVNQPQHF
>.|TRBJ2-5|TRBV5-1|many
TGCGCCAGCAGCTCAGTTGGGAATAGGCCGGAGGAGACCCAGTACTTC
CASSSVGNRPEETQYF
>.|TRBJ2-3|TRBV29-1|.
TGCAGCGTTGGTGTCATTGCAGATACGCAGTATTTT
CSVGVIADTQYF
>TRBD2|TRBJ2-3|TRBV7-8|many
TGTGCCAGCAGCTCCACGGGGGGGCGACTTGATACGCAGTATTTT
CASSSTGGRLDTQYF
>.|TRBJ1-3|TRBV6-1|.
TGTGCCAGCGGAATATCTGGAAACACCATATATTTT
CASGISGNTIYF
>.|TRBJ1-1|TRBV19|many
TGTGCCAGTAGTATAGATGGTGACCAAACGAACACTGAAGCTTTCTTT
CASSIDGDQTNTEAFF
>.|TRBJ1-2|TRBV11-2|few
TGTGCCAGCAGCTTAGGCGACGGTCACTATGGCTACACCTTC
CASSLGDGHYGYTF
>.|TRBJ1-5|TRBV7-8|many
TGTGCCAGCAGCGCACAGGGCTTTCAGCCCCAGCATTTT
CASSAQGFQPQHF
>TRBD2|TRBJ2-7|TRBV6-2/TRBV6-3|few
TGTGCCAGCAGTGATGGACTAGCGGGAATCCCCTACGAGCAGTACTTC
CASSDGLAGIPYEQYF
>.|TRBJ2-1|TRBV7-8|.
TGTGCCAGCAGCCCTCTGGGGGTACAGGTACATGAGCAGTTCTTC
CASSPLGVQVHEQFF
>TRBD2|TRBJ2-1|TRBV6-2/TRBV6-3|.
TGTGCCAGCAGTTACCTAGCGGGGTACAATGAGCAGTTCTTC
CASSYLAGYNEQFF
>.|TRBJ2-2|TRBV6-4|few
TGTGCCAGCAGACAACAGGCGGACACCGGGGAGCTGTTTTTT
CASRQQADTGELFF
>.|TRBJ2-3|TRBV7-8|.
TGTGCCAGCACCACTCGGGATACGCAGTATTTT
CASTTRDTQYF
>.|TRBJ1-1|TRBV10-3|many
TGTGCCATCAGTGAGGGGCGAGGCCTTGAAGCTTTCTTT
CAISEGRGLEAFF
>.|TRBJ2-7|TRBV7-2|.
TGTGCCAGCAGCTTAGAGTTAGCCTACGAGCAGTACTTC
CASSLELAYEQYF
>.|TRBJ2-3|TRBV19|.
TGTGCCAGTAAAAGTCGAGGCGGAGATACGCAGTATTTT
CASKSRGGDTQYF
>.|TRBJ2-3|TRBV12-3/TRBV12-4|few
TGTGCCAGCAGTCCAAAAGGGGGCACAGATACGCAGTATTTT
CASSPKGGTDTQYF
>.|TRBJ1-2|TRBV12-3/TRBV12-4|many
TGTGCCAGCAGCCGGCCATCTAACTATGGCTACACCTTC
CASSRPSNYGYTF
>TRBD2|TRBJ2-3|TRBV20-1|many
TGCAGTGCTGGCGGACTAGCGGGAGGACACTATACGCAGTATTTT
CSAGGLAGGHYTQYF
>.|TRBJ2-1|TRBV20-1|.
TGCAGTGCTACCTCCGGCAGGGATCGATCCAATGAGCAGTTCTTC
CSATSGRDRSNEQFF
>.|TRBJ1-3|TRBV3-1|many
TGTGCCAGCACCCGAAGGGGAGATGGAAACACCATATATTTT
CASTRRGDGNTIYF
>TRBD1|TRBJ1-4|TRBV5-1|many
TGCGCCAGCAGCTTGGCGGGACAGGGAGATGAAAAACTGTTTTTT
CASSLAGQGDEKLFF
>.|TRBJ2-2|TRBV19|many
TGTGCCAGTAGTATTGGCCTGAACACCGGGGAGCTGTTTTTT
CASSIGLNTGELFF
>.|TRBJ1-2|TRBV11-2|.
TGTGCCAGCAGCTTAGTAGAGGGGTATGGCTACACCTTC
CASSLVEGYGYTF
>.|TRBJ1-1|TRBV11-2|few
TGTGCCAGCAGCTTCAGGGTGGAGAACACTGAAGCTTTCTTT
CASSFRVENTEAFF
>.|TRBJ2-5|TRBV7-2|few
TGTGCCAGCAGCTTCCGACCAGGCGAAGAGACCCAGTACTTC
CASSFRPGEETQYF
>.|TRBJ2-2|TRBV12-3/TRBV12-4|many
TGTGCCAGCAGTTTTGTCCCATGGGGTGCTACCCTGAACACCGGGGAGCTGTTTTTT
CASSFVPWGATLNTGELFF
>.|TRBJ2-5|TRBV11-2|few
TGTGCCAGCAGCCCTCCGGGGGACAGTCGAGGGGGCCAGTACTTC
CASSPPGDSRGGQYF
>.|TRBJ2-7|TRBV7-9|many
TGTGCCAGCAGCCCGACAGCCTGGGACGAGCAGTACTTC
CASSPTAWDEQYF
>TRBD1|TRBJ2-7|TRBV7-9|many
TGTGCCAGCAGCCCCCCCGGGACAGGGGACAGAGGCGAGCAGTACTTC
CASSPPGTGDRGEQYF
>TRBD1|TRBJ2-3|TRBV19|many
TGTGCCAGTAGTCCAGACAGGGAAGATACGCAGTATTTT
CASSPDREDTQYF
>.|TRBJ2-2|TRBV7-2|many
TGTGCCAGCAGCTTAATGGCCTCCGGGAACACCGGGGAGCTGTTTTTT
CASSLMASGNTGELFF
>.|TRBJ2-1|TRBV18|.
TGTGCCAGCTCACCATTAAAAGGAGGTAACCTAATCAATGAGCAGTTCTTC
CASSPLKGGNLINEQFF
>.|TRBJ2-1|TRBV11-3|many
TGTGCCAGCAGCCACCGGAGTTACAATGAGCAGTTCTTC
CASSHRSYNEQFF
>.|TRBJ1-2|TRBV7-2|few
TGTGCCAGCAGCTTAGCGCTACAGTCTAACTATGGCTACACCTTC
CASSLALQSNYGYTF
>TRBD1|TRBJ1-2|TRBV7-9|many
TGTGCCAGCAGCTTAGCAGGGGGCGATGGCTACACCTTC
CASSLAGGDGYTF
>.|TRBJ1-1|TRBV20-1|many
TGCAGTGCTAGAGGGCTGATAGACACTGAAGCTTTCTTT
CSARGLIDTEAFF
>.|TRBJ2-7|TRBV28|.
TGTGCCAGCAGGGCCGCAGAGAAGCAGTACTTC
CASRAAEKQYF
>.|TRBJ2-7|TRBV11-2|many
TGTGCCAGCAGCTTAGGGTCAACTAGCTTGTACGAGCAGTACTTC
CASSLGSTSLYEQYF
>.|TRBJ1-1|TRBV18|few
TGTGCCAGCTCACCACAGGGGACGAACACTGAAGCTTTCTTT
CASSPQGTNTEAFF
>TRBD2|TRBJ2-1|TRBV6-5|many
TGTGCCAGCAGTTACAGCTCTAGCGGGACCTCTTGGTACAATGAGCAGTTCTTC
CASSYSSSGTSWYNEQFF